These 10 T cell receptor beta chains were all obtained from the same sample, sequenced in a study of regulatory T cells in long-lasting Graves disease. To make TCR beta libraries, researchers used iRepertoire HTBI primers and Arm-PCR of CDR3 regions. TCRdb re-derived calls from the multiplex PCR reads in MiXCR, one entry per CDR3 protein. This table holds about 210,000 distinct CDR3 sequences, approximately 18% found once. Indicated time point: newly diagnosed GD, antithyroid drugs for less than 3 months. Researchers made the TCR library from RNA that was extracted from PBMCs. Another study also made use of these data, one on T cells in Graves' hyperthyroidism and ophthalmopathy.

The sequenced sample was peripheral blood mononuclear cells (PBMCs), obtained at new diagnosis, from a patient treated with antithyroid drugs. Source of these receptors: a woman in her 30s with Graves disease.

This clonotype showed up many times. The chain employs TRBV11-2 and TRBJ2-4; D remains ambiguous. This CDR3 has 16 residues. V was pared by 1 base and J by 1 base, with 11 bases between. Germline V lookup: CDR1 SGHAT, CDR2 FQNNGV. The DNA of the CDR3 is TGTGCCAGCAGCTTAGGGTATGGGCAGGCCAAAAACATTCAGTACTTC. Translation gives CASSLGYGQAKNIQYF.

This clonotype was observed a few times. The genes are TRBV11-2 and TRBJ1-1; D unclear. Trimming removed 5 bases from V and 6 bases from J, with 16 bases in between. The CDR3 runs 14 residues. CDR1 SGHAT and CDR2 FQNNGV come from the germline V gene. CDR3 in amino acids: CASSPEYYLAEAFF. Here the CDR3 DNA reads TGTGCCAGCAGCCCCGAGTACTATTTGGCTGAAGCTTTCTTT.

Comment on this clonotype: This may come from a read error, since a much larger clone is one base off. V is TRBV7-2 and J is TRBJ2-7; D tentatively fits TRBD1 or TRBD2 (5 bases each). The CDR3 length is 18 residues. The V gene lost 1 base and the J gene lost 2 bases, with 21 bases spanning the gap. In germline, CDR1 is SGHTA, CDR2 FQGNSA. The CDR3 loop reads CASSLERPWALGAYEQYF. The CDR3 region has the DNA TGTGCCAGCAGCTTAGAGAGACCTTGGGCCCTGGGGGCCTACGAGCAGTACTTC.

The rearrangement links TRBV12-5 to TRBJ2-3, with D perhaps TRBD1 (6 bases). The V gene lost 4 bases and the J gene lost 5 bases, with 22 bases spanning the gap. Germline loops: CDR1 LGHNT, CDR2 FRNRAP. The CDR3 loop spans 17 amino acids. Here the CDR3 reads CASGSASSDRFLDTQYF. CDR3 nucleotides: TGTGCTAGTGGTTCAGCTTCTTCCGACAGGTTCTTAGATACGCAGTATTTT. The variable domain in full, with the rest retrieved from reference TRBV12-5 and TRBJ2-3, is DARVTQTPRHKVTEMGQEVTMRCQPILGHNTVFWYRQTMMQGLELLAYFRNRAPLDDSGMPKDRFSAEMPDATLATLKIQPSEPRDSAVYFCASGSASSDRFLDTQYFGPGTRLTVL.

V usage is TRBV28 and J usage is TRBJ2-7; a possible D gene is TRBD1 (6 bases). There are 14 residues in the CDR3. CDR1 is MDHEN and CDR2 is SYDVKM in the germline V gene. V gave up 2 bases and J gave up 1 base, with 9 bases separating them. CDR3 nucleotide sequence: TGTGCCAGCAGTTTACAGGGGAAGTCCTACGAGCAGTACTTC. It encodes CASSLQGKSYEQYF.

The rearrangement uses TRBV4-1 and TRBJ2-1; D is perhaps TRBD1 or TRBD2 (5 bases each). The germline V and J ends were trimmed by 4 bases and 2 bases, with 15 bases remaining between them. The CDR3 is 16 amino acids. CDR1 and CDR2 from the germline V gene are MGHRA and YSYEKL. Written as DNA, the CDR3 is TGCGCCAGCAGCCGAGAGGGACCCGACCCCTACAATGAGCAGTTCTTC. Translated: CASSREGPDPYNEQFF.

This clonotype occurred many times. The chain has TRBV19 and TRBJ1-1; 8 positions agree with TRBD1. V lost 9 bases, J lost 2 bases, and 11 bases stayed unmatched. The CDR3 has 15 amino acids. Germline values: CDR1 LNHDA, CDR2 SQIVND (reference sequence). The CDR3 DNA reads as TGTGCCAGCCAGATCACCGGGACAGGAAACACTGAAGCTTTCTTT. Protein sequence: CASQITGTGNTEAFF.

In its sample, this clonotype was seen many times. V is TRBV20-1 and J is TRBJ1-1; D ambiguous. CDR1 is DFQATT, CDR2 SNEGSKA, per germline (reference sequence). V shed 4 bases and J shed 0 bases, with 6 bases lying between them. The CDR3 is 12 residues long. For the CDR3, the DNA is TGCAGTGCTATACGGATGAACACTGAAGCTTTCTTT. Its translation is CSAIRMNTEAFF.

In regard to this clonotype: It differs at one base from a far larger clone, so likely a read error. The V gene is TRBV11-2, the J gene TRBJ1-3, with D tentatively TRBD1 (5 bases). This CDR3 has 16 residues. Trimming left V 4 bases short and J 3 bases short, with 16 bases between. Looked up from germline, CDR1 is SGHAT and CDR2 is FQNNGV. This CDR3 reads CASSSLGALLGNTIYF. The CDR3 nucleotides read TGTGCCAGCAGCTCACTCGGGGCCCTTCTTGGAAACACCATATATTTT.

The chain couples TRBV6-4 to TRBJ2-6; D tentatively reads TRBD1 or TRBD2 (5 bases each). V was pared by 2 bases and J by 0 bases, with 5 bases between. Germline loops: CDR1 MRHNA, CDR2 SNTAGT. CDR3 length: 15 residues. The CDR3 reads CASSDGGSGANVLTF. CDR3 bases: TGTGCCAGCAGTGACGGGGGCTCTGGGGCCAACGTCCTGACTTTC.